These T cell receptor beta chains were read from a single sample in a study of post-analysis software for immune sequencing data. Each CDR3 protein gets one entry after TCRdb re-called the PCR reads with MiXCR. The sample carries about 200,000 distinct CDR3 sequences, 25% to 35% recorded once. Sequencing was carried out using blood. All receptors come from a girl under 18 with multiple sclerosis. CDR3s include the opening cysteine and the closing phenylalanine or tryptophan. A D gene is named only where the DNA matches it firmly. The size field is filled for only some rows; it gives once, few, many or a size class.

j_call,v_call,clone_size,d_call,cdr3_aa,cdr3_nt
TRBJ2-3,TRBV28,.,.,CASSGLESTDTQYF,TGTGCCAGCAGTGGATTGGAGTCAACAGATACGCAGTATTTT
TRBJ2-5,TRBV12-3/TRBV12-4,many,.,CASSLGSGRETQYF,TGTGCCAGCAGTTTGGGGTCTGGTCGGGAGACCCAGTACTTC
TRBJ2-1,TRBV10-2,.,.,CASSEARAWSNEQFF,TGCGCCAGCAGTGAGGCAAGGGCCTGGAGCAATGAGCAGTTCTTC
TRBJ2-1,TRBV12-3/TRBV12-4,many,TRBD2,CASSPSGGAHYNEQFF,TGTGCCAGCAGTCCCAGCGGGGGGGCTCATTACAATGAGCAGTTCTTC
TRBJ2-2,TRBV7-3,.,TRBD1,CASSQPGQGTTGELFF,TGTGCCAGCAGCCAACCGGGACAGGGAACCACCGGGGAGCTGTTTTTT
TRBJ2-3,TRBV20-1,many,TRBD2,CSARAGAFADTQYF,TGCAGTGCCCGAGCGGGAGCTTTTGCAGATACGCAGTATTTT
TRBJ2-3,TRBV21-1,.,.,CASSKSSGVSDTQYF,TGTGCCAGCAGCAAGTCTTCGGGAGTGTCAGATACGCAGTATTTT
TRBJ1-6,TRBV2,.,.,CASSEAPAVGNSPLHF,TGTGCCAGCAGTGAAGCGCCGGCAGTAGGGAATTCACCCCTCCACTTT
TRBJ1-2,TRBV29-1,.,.,CSVDDSGGYTF,TGCAGCGTTGATGACAGCGGCGGCTACACCTTC
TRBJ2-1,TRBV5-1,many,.,CASSLAVGSYNEQFF,TGCGCCAGCAGCTTGGCCGTAGGGTCCTACAATGAGCAGTTCTTC